This is a list of T cell receptor beta chains from one sample in a study of T cells after yellow fever vaccination. MiXCR, applied by TCRdb to the 5' RACE reads, yields one record per CDR3 protein. The data show some 400,000 distinct CDR3 sequences, with around 19% seen just once and roughly a sixth held by the top ten. Sequencing used PBMCs, obtained before the yellow fever booster vaccination. The receptors were sampled from a man in his late teens or twenties who received the YFV17D yellow fever vaccine. The conserved cysteine and the conserved F or W are not part of the CDR3 here. Size tells how often a clone was seen (once, few, many) or the class of an expanded clone, and some rows leave it out.

ASSVGLAYEQF TRBV9 NA TRBJ2-1
ASSPGGENYGYT TRBV12-3/TRBV12-4 NA TRBJ1-2
ASSQDPNPRTGELF TRBV4-3 few TRBJ2-2
ASSPATGIGYT TRBV7-2 few TRBJ1-2
ASRIQVSGNTIY TRBV12-3/TRBV12-4 few TRBJ1-3
SVGRMGTEAF TRBV29-1 many TRBJ1-1
ARAQARNTIY TRBV21-1 NA TRBJ1-3
ASSPWTSPGETQY TRBV7-6 few TRBJ2-5
ASSRALNSNQPQH TRBV5-6 NA TRBJ1-5
ASSLVHTGNTIY TRBV6-5 NA TRBJ1-3
ASSLVSSGGVNEQF TRBV11-2 NA TRBJ2-1
ASRKAGESYEQY TRBV6-2/TRBV6-3 NA TRBJ2-7
SARAEGGGETQY TRBV20-1 few TRBJ2-5
ASSLRGAPGNTIY TRBV5-1 NA TRBJ1-3
SARGLTGELF TRBV20-1 NA TRBJ2-2
ASGVVAGGTGANVLT TRBV7-2 few TRBJ2-6
ASREVRNYGYT TRBV9 NA TRBJ1-2
ASSQDRSGERFNIQY TRBV4-2 NA TRBJ2-4
ATIPLAGGNTGELF TRBV7-7 NA TRBJ2-2
ASSPARADTDTQY TRBV6-2/TRBV6-3 NA TRBJ2-3
AISRQGLNGETQY TRBV10-3 few TRBJ2-5
SGTLTGERYGYT TRBV20-1 NA TRBJ1-2
ASSPPGALAGTGELF TRBV3-1 few TRBJ2-2
ASSLRAGDTEAF TRBV28 many TRBJ1-1
ASSSRGIVWSDTQY TRBV7-2 NA TRBJ2-3
ASSSIAGGLINDEQF TRBV5-4 few TRBJ2-1
SASRAGNEQF TRBV20-1 NA TRBJ2-1
SARTGTWNTEAF TRBV20-1 many TRBJ1-1
ASSPPRSGDTDEQF TRBV7-9 NA TRBJ2-1